This note documents a single TCR beta chain sequence. The sample comes from a study of blood T cell repertoires in COVID-19. Whole-study context: From the United States, Italy and Spain came samples of acute and convalescent COVID-19.

The CDR3 extends over 15 amino acids. Germline V gene sequence: CDR1 LGHDT, CDR2 YNNKEL (reference sequence). The V gene end was trimmed by 4 bases and the J gene end by 4 bases; junction bases not matched to a gene: 6. Source study methods: Estimated nucleated cell counts came from reference gene primer amplification. Profiled with immunoSEQ multiplex PCR; TCRdb holds only in-frame clones, not every one. That table furnishes V, J and clone size, whereas the DNA furnished D and trimming. The sample gives about 310,000 clones, less than 85% of which show up once; 1.5% to 2% is in the top ten. In terms of age and location, participants ranged from roughly 18 to 90 years and lived in about 25 US areas.

This chain joins TRBV3-1 (or the pseudogene TRBV3-2) and TRBJ1-2; 10 nucleotides align to TRBD1. The material sequenced was PBMCs or T cells enriched from blood (not recorded which). The sequence derives from a woman aged 30 to 39 who had been exposed to COVID-19. The DNA of the CDR3 is TGTGCCAGCAGCCCCCGGACAGGGGGTGGCTATGGCTACACCTTC. This sequence encodes CASSPRTGGGYGYTF.